The TCR beta chain described here comes from a study of blood T cell repertoires in COVID-19. On the study more broadly: Acute-phase and convalescent COVID-19 samples originated in the United States, Italy and Spain. T cells, B-cell-depleted T cells, or PBMCs provided the cDNA or gDNA that served as material.

Between the trimmed V and J ends, which lost 6 bases and 2 bases, there was a span of 8 bases. Germline V gene lookup returns CDR1 SNHLY and CDR2 FYNNEI. The CDR3 loop spans 13 amino acids. Original handling: Estimates of nucleated cell counts were drawn from the amplification of reference gene primers. Libraries were prepared by immunoSEQ multiplex PCR; TCRdb keeps only in-frame clonotypes and omits some of them. V, J and clone size derive from that table, while D and trimming were established from the DNA sequence. The sample has about 290,000 clones; around 85% are singletons. The chain couples TRBV2 to TRBJ1-5; D is undetermined. Sequences were obtained from peripheral blood. The TCR sequence derives from a woman aged 50 to 60 with active or convalescent COVID-19. The CDR3 DNA reads TGTGCCAGCAGGAACGGGGGCAATCAGCCCCAGCATTTT. Amino acids: CASRNGGNQPQHF.